This TCR beta chain came from a study of T-cell reconstitution after alpha-beta-depleted transplantation in children. Study-level results: Elevated TCRbeta diversity at day 60 was traced, in some patients, to surviving recipient T cells and thymic progenitors. Several hundred rapidly expanded clones from non-depleted graft cells reportedly supplied alpha-beta T cells about two months post-transplant. From newly produced T cells came most of the T-cell counts and diversity one year after transplant.

This clonotype was seen many times. Its antigen remains unknown. TCRbeta library preparation incorporated unique molecular identifiers. TCRdb recomputed calls from the PCR reads with MiXCR, one row per CDR3 protein. Seen here are fewer than 700,000 distinct CDR3 sequences, over 10% observed once, and the top ten hold roughly 2.3%. This clonotype was obtained from a male patient younger than 18 who had a stem cell transplant for acute myeloid leukemia, so the T cells may come from the graft donor. Sequenced here: PBMCs, mostly from graft donor cells, sampled 360 days after TCRalphabeta/CD19-depleted stem cell transplant.

This CDR3 is CASSLYTNYGYTF. As DNA, the CDR3 is TGTGCCAGCAGCTTGTATACGAACTATGGCTACACCTTC. The V call is TRBV7-2, the J call TRBJ1-2; D gene uncertain. CDR1 and CDR2 from the germline V gene are SGHTA and FQGNSA. This CDR3 spans 13 amino acids. Trimming took off 3 bases at V and 2 bases at J, with 7 bases between the two ends.